A selection of T cell receptor beta chains follows, all from one sample in a study of neurological immune-mediated disorders. TCRdb processed the 5' RACE reads anew with MiXCR; each CDR3 protein has one entry. Of more than 75,000 distinct CDR3 sequences in the sample, approximately 4.3% were seen once. Sequencing was done on a sample of PBMCs. Every receptor here comes from a woman aged 55-70 years with multiple sclerosis. CDR3s include the opening cysteine and the closing phenylalanine or tryptophan. Fields, in order: clone size, V gene, J gene, CDR3 protein. Clone size is shown for a subset of rows, as once, few, many or a class of expanded clone.

abundance: many
v_gene: TRBV20-1
j_gene: TRBJ2-7
CDR3aa: CSASLGRAGPYEQYF

abundance: many
v_gene: TRBV5-1
j_gene: TRBJ2-7
CDR3aa: CASSLLGGDDEQYF

abundance: -
v_gene: TRBV27
j_gene: TRBJ2-1
CDR3aa: CASSPRRTGGVGNEQLF

abundance: many
v_gene: TRBV5-1
j_gene: TRBJ1-3
CDR3aa: CASSIDFSGNTIYF

abundance: many
v_gene: TRBV18
j_gene: TRBJ1-1
CDR3aa: CASSPPSWKNTEAFF

abundance: many
v_gene: TRBV5-5
j_gene: TRBJ1-2
CDR3aa: CASSLGAGGVVGYTF

abundance: many
v_gene: TRBV3-1
j_gene: TRBJ2-5
CDR3aa: CASSLERAGRPETQYF

abundance: many
v_gene: TRBV20-1
j_gene: TRBJ2-3
CDR3aa: CSAPGLAGTDTQYF

abundance: few
v_gene: TRBV5-1
j_gene: TRBJ2-1
CDR3aa: CASSLSGVINEQFF

abundance: many
v_gene: TRBV28
j_gene: TRBJ2-3
CDR3aa: CASSSQGTAQDTQYF

abundance: few
v_gene: TRBV7-9
j_gene: TRBJ2-3
CDR3aa: CASSQTWGHYTDTQYF

abundance: many
v_gene: TRBV24-1
j_gene: TRBJ2-5
CDR3aa: CATSDPDRYQETQYF

abundance: many
v_gene: TRBV21-1
j_gene: TRBJ2-7
CDR3aa: CASNYEQYF

abundance: many
v_gene: TRBV5-6
j_gene: TRBJ2-2
CDR3aa: CASSYDRTSAGELFF

abundance: many
v_gene: TRBV4-1
j_gene: TRBJ2-7
CDR3aa: CASSQNEAAGGISYEQYF

abundance: many
v_gene: TRBV20-1
j_gene: TRBJ1-6
CDR3aa: CSASSGRGNSPLHF

abundance: many
v_gene: TRBV5-1
j_gene: TRBJ2-5
CDR3aa: CASSFPQETQYF

abundance: many
v_gene: TRBV12-3/TRBV12-4
j_gene: TRBJ2-3
CDR3aa: CASRVAGGTDTQYF

abundance: many
v_gene: TRBV5-1
j_gene: TRBJ2-3
CDR3aa: CASSTPWRGGSTDTQYF

abundance: many
v_gene: TRBV29-1
j_gene: TRBJ2-2
CDR3aa: CSIEDPRRSYTGELFF

abundance: many
v_gene: TRBV18
j_gene: TRBJ1-1
CDR3aa: CASSPAGQNTEAFF

abundance: many
v_gene: TRBV6-6
j_gene: TRBJ2-5
CDR3aa: CASRGGQETQYF

abundance: many
v_gene: TRBV18
j_gene: TRBJ1-1
CDR3aa: CASSPSLGNTEAFF

abundance: many
v_gene: TRBV5-5
j_gene: TRBJ2-7
CDR3aa: CASSLANTAIYEQYF

abundance: many
v_gene: TRBV20-1
j_gene: TRBJ2-3
CDR3aa: CSARDVSYTDTQYF

abundance: many
v_gene: TRBV3-1
j_gene: TRBJ2-3
CDR3aa: CASSQAGLAGGTDTQYF

abundance: many
v_gene: TRBV29-1
j_gene: TRBJ2-2
CDR3aa: CSVAGPGELFF

abundance: many
v_gene: TRBV29-1
j_gene: TRBJ1-2
CDR3aa: CSVEVLRGKGGYTF

abundance: -
v_gene: TRBV28
j_gene: TRBJ1-1
CDR3aa: CASSPSDRPGTEPFF

abundance: many
v_gene: TRBV10-3
j_gene: TRBJ2-1
CDR3aa: CATLAGGYNEQFF

abundance: many
v_gene: TRBV12-3/TRBV12-4
j_gene: TRBJ2-2
CDR3aa: CASSPTVGQGDTGELFF

abundance: -
v_gene: TRBV18
j_gene: TRBJ1-5
CDR3aa: CASRGGSGNQPQHF

abundance: many
v_gene: TRBV5-6
j_gene: TRBJ2-7
CDR3aa: CASKRAGGAVVEQYF

abundance: -
v_gene: TRBV10-3
j_gene: TRBJ1-1
CDR3aa: CAISRRGTGNTEAFF

abundance: many
v_gene: TRBV3-1
j_gene: TRBJ2-3
CDR3aa: CASSAWDQSTDTQYF

abundance: many
v_gene: TRBV20-1
j_gene: TRBJ2-7
CDR3aa: CSATGSGEQYF

abundance: many
v_gene: TRBV4-2
j_gene: TRBJ1-3
CDR3aa: CASSHTGTAGNTIYF

abundance: many
v_gene: TRBV20-1
j_gene: TRBJ1-5
CDR3aa: CSAPGAASNQPQHF

abundance: many
v_gene: TRBV7-9
j_gene: TRBJ1-2
CDR3aa: CASSFRRDYGYTF

abundance: many
v_gene: TRBV28
j_gene: TRBJ1-1
CDR3aa: CASSLLRMNTEAFF

abundance: many
v_gene: TRBV20-1
j_gene: TRBJ2-1
CDR3aa: CSARDQRTGINEQFF

abundance: many
v_gene: TRBV7-9
j_gene: TRBJ1-1
CDR3aa: CASSLANTGGTEAFF

abundance: many
v_gene: TRBV5-1
j_gene: TRBJ1-3
CDR3aa: CASSLAGAGNTIYF

abundance: many
v_gene: TRBV7-8
j_gene: TRBJ1-1
CDR3aa: CASSPDRTNTEAFF

abundance: many
v_gene: TRBV29-1
j_gene: TRBJ2-2
CDR3aa: CSVDRGLQAGELFF

abundance: many
v_gene: TRBV20-1
j_gene: TRBJ2-1
CDR3aa: CSARRGGVRYNEQFF

abundance: many
v_gene: TRBV25-1
j_gene: TRBJ2-5
CDR3aa: CASSLAGGTQYF

abundance: many
v_gene: TRBV6-5
j_gene: TRBJ2-7
CDR3aa: CASSPSPPEQYF

abundance: many
v_gene: TRBV4-1
j_gene: TRBJ1-4
CDR3aa: CASSQGRQAANEKLFF

abundance: many
v_gene: TRBV20-1
j_gene: TRBJ2-3
CDR3aa: CSARVPTARRPTDTQYF

abundance: many
v_gene: TRBV24-1
j_gene: TRBJ2-5
CDR3aa: CATGTGIQDTQYF

abundance: few
v_gene: TRBV20-1
j_gene: TRBJ2-7
CDR3aa: CGTKQGASSYEQYF

abundance: many
v_gene: TRBV15
j_gene: TRBJ2-3
CDR3aa: CATSRDSPEDTQYF

abundance: many
v_gene: TRBV3-1
j_gene: TRBJ2-7
CDR3aa: CASSQDVGLRDEQYF

abundance: many
v_gene: TRBV25-1
j_gene: TRBJ2-2
CDR3aa: CASSEPGLVGGELFF